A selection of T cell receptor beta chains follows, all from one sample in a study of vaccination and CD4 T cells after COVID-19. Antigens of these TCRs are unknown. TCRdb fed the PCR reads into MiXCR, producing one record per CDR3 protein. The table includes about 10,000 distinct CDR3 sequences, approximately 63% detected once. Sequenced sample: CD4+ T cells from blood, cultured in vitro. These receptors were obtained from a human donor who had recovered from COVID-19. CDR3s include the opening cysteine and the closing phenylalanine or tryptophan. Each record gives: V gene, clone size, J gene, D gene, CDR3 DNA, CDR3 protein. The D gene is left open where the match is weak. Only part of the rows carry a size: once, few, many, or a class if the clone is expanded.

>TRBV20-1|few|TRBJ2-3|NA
TGCAGTGCCGAGAGCCGCCCAGATACGCAGTATTTT
CSAESRPDTQYF
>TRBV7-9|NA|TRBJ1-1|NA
TGTGCCAGCAGCCTCAGGGGTTCGGGGACTGAAGCTTTCTTT
CASSLRGSGTEAFF
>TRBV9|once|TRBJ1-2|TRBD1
TGTGCCAGCAGCCCGAGGACAGGGGAGTTCTATGGCTACACCTTC
CASSPRTGEFYGYTF
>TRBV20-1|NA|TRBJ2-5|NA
TGCAGTGCTTCCCAGGGCCAAGAGACCCAGTACTTC
CSASQGQETQYF
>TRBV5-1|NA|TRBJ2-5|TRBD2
TGCGCCAGCGCACGAGGGGTATACGGGACTAGCGGGGCGGCGGGGACCCAGTACTTC
CASARGVYGTSGAAGTQYF
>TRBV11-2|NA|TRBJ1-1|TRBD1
TGTGCCAGCAGTTACAGGGGAGGGAACACTGAAGCTTTCTTT
CASSYRGGNTEAFF
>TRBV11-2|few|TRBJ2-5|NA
TGTGCCAGCAGCTTAGACAGGGATGAGACCCAGTACTTC
CASSLDRDETQYF
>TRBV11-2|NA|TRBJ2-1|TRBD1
TGTGCCAGCAGCTTCACAGGGGGCGCGGGCAATGAGCAGTTCTTC
CASSFTGGAGNEQFF
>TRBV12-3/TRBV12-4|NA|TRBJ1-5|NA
TGTGCCAGCAGTTTAGACAGGGTTCAGCCCCAGCATTTT
CASSLDRVQPQHF
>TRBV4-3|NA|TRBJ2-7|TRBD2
TGCGCCAGCAGCCCCGGGACTAGCGGGGGGAGCTCCTACGAGCAGTACTTC
CASSPGTSGGSSYEQYF
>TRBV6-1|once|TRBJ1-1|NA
TGTGCCAGCAGGATGAGGACTCCCGGGAAGGAAGCTTTCTTT
CASRMRTPGKEAFF
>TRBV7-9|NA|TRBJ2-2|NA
TGTGCCAGCAGCTTAGCCGGGCCGAACACCGGGGAGCTGTTTTTT
CASSLAGPNTGELFF
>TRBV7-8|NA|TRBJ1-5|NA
TGTGCCAGCAGCTTAGGGCCCAGGGTCCTGCAGCCCCAGCATTTT
CASSLGPRVLQPQHF
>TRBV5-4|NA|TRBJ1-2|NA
TGTGCCAGCAGCCCCACAACAGATTATAACTATGGCTACACCTTC
CASSPTTDYNYGYTF
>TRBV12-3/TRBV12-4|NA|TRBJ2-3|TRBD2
TGTGCCAGCACCATAGCGGGGGTCACAGATACGCAGTATTTT
CASTIAGVTDTQYF
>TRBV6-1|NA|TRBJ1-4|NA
TGTGCCAGCAATGATGTGACCGGGACCCTAAATGAAAAACTGTTTTTT
CASNDVTGTLNEKLFF
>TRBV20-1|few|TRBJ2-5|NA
TGCAGTGCTAGAGATAGGGATTTGGGGACCCAGTACTTC
CSARDRDLGTQYF
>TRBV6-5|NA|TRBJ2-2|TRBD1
TGTGCCAGCAGTTTGGGGACAGGGGGCAGAACCGGGGAGCTGTTTTTT
CASSLGTGGRTGELFF